The sequence of this T cell receptor beta chain was determined in a study of regulatory T cells in long-lasting Graves disease. V was shortened by 5 bases and J by 4 bases, with 12 bases between the two germline ends. Looked up from germline, CDR1 is SGHVS and CDR2 is FQNEAQ. The CDR3 covers 13 residues. At least ten counts were recorded for this clonotype. Investigators prepared the TCR beta libraries by applying iRepertoire HTBI primers and Arm-PCR of CDR3 regions. TCRdb re-called the multiplex PCR reads with MiXCR, one entry per CDR3 protein. The sample holds 550,000 to 700,000 distinct CDR3 sequences, 15% to 20% seen once. Time point described: newly diagnosed GD, antithyroid drugs for less than 3 months. PBMCs were the source of the RNA used for TCR sequencing. These data also formed part of another study, on T cells in Graves' hyperthyroidism and ophthalmopathy.

The sequence was obtained from a man younger than 35 with Graves disease. The chain carries TRBV7-8 and TRBJ2-7, with TRBD1 as a possible D gene (6 bases). The sequences come from peripheral blood mononuclear cells (PBMCs), collected at new diagnosis, from a patient treated with antithyroid drugs. CDR3 in DNA: TGTGCCAGCAGCAGAACACAGGGTTACGAGCAGTACTTC. Encoded protein: CASSRTQGYEQYF. The entire variable domain, with the rest obtained from reference TRBV7-8 and TRBJ2-7, is as follows: GAGVSQSPRYKVAKRGQDVALRCDPISGHVSLFWYQQALGQGPEFLTYFQNEAQLDKSGLPSDRFFAERPEGSVSTLKIQRTQQEDSAVYLCASSRTQGYEQYFGPGTRLTVT.